This T cell receptor (beta chain) was observed in a study of shared clonotypes between healthy human individuals. Here immunoSEQ multiplex PCR was the method, and the copy in TCRdb shows in-frame clones only, minus some. Of some 2.3 million clones listed, approximately 93% are singletons. After removal of 4 bases from V and 6 bases from J, the junction contained 9 bases not matched to a gene. CDR1 is SEHNR, CDR2 FQNEAQ, per germline (reference sequence). The CDR3 consists of 15 residues. This receptor was identified in a man in his late teens or twenties in good health. Some clones in this sample may be carry-over from other donors' samples. The chain links TRBV7-9 to TRBJ2-3; 8 bases agree with TRBD2. Sequenced sample: naive CD4+ T cells from PBMCs. Subset of the sample: CD45RA+ positively selected. CDR3 nucleotide sequence: TGTGCCAGCAGCTCGCCGGGACTAGGAGGTGATACGCAGTATTTT. Translation gives CASSSPGLGGDTQYF.